This entry features one T cell receptor (beta chain) sequence. The sample belongs to a study of cytomegalovirus exposure and HLA in healthy donors. CDR1 SGHDT and CDR2 YYEEEE come from the germline V gene. The CDR3 is 15 amino acids. V was pared by 0 bases and J by 4 bases, with 11 bases between. Vbeta (60) and Jbeta (13) primers were used in the PCR. Sequenced by immunoSEQ multiplex PCR; TCRdb stores in-frame clones only, minus some. The sample yields about 110,000 clones, about three quarters seen once. The rearrangement uses TRBV5-6 and TRBJ1-3, with D perhaps TRBD1 (6 bases). This TCR was recovered from a woman aged 60-75 years in good health and CMV-seropositive. The material sequenced was PBMCs. CDR3 nucleotides: TGTGCCAGCAGCTTGGGCGGGGGCAGCGGAAACACCATATATTTT. Encoded protein: CASSLGGGSGNTIYF.